This TCR beta chain was observed in a study of CD8 T cells in Susac syndrome. J lost 9 bases, V lost 3 bases, and 5 bases had no gene match. Germline assignment: CDR1 MGHDK and CDR2 SYGVNS. This CDR3 region has 14 residues. Random hexamers were used to reverse transcribe 0.5 to 1 ug of RNA. Across 54 Vbeta and 13 Jbeta, TCR beta CDR3 was amplified with immunoSEQ multiplex PCR. In TCRdb, the immunoSEQ multiplex PCR reads were re-called with MiXCR into one record per CDR3 protein. The table shows about 400,000 distinct CDR3 sequences, with around 85% occurring only once. The TCR was taken from a human donor with multiple sclerosis. Sample: CD8+ T cells from PBMCs. The V call is TRBV25-1, the J call TRBJ2-1; 10 bases fit TRBD2. For the CDR3, the DNA is TGTGCCAGCAGTGAGGGTAGCGGGAGGTCTGAGCAGTTCTTC. Residues: CASSEGSGRSEQFF.